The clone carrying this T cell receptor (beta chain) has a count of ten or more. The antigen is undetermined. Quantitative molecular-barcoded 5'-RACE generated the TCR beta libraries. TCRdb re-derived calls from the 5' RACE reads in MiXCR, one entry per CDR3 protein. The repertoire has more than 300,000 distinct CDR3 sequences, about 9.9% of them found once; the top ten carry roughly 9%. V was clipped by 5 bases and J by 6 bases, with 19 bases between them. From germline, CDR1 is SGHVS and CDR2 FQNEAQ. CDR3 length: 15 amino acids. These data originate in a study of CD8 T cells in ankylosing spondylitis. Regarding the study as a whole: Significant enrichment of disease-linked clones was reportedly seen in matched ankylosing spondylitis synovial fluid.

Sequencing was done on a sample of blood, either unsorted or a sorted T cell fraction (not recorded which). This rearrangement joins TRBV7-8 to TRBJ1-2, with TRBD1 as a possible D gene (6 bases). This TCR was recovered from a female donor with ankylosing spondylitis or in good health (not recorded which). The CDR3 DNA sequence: TGTGCCAGCAGCCCCTTCGGGGGGCGGGGTGATGGCTACACCTTC. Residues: CASSPFGGRGDGYTF. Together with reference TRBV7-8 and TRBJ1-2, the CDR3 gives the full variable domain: GAGVSQSPRYKVAKRGQDVALRCDPISGHVSLFWYQQALGQGPEFLTYFQNEAQLDKSGLPSDRFFAERPEGSVSTLKIQRTQQEDSAVYLCASSPFGGRGDGYTFGSGTRLTVV.